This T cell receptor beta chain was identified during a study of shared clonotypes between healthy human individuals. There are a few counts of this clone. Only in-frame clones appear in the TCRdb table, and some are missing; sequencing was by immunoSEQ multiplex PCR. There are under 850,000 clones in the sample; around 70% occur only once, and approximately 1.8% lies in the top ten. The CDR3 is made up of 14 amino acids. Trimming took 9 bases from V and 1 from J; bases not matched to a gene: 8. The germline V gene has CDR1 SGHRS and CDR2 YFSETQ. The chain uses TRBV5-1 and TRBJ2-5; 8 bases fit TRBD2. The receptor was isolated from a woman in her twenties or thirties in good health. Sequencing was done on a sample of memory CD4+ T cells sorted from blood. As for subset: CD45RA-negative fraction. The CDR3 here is CATRASGLQETQYF. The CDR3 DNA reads TGCGCCACGCGGGCTAGCGGGCTCCAAGAGACCCAGTACTTC.